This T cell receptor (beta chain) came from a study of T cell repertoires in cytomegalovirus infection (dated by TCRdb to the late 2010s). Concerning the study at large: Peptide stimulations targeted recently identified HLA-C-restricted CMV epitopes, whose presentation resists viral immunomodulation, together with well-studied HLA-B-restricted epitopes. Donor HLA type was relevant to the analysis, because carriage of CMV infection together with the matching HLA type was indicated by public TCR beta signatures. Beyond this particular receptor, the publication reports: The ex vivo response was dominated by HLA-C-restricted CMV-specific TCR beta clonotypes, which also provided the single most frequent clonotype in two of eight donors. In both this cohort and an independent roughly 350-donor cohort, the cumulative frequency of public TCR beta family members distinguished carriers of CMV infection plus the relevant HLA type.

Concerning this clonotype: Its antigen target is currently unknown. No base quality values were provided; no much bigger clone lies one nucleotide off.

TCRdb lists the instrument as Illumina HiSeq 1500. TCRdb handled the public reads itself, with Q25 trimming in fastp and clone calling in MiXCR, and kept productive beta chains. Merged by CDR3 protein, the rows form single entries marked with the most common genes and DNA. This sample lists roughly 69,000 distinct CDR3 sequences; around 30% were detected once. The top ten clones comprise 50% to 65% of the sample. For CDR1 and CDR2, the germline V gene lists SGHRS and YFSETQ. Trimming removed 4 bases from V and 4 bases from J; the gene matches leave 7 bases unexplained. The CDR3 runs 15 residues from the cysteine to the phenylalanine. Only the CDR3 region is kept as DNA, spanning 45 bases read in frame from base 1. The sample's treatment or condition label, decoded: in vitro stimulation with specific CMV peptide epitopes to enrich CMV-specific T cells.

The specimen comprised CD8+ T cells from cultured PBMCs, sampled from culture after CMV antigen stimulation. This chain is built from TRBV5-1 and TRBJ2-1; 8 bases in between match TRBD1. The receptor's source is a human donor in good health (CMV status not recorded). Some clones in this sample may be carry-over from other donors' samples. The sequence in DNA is TGCGCCAGCAGCCCGGGACAGGAAACGTACAATGAGCAGTTCTTC. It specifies CASSPGQETYNEQFF. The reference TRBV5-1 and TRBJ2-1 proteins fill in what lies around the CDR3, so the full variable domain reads KAGVTQTPRYLIKTRGQQVTLSCSPISGHRSVSWYQQTPGQGLQFLFEYFSETQRNKGNFPGRFSGRQFSNSRSEMNVSTLELGDSALYLCASSPGQETYNEQFFGPGTRLTVL.